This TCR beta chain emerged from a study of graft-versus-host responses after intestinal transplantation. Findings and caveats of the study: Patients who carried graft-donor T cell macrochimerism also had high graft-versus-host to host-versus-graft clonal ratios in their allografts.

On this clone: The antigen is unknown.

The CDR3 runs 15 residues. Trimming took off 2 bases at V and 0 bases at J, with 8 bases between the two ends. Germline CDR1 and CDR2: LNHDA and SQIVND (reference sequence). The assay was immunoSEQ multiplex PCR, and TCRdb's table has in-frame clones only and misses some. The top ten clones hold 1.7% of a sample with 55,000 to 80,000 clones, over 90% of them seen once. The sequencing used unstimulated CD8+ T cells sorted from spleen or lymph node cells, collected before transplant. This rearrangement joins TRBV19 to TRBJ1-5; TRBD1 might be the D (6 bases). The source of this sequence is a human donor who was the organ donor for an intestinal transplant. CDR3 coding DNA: TGTGCCAGTAGTATAACGACAGGTAGCAATCAGCCCCAGCATTTT. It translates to CASSITTGSNQPQHF.